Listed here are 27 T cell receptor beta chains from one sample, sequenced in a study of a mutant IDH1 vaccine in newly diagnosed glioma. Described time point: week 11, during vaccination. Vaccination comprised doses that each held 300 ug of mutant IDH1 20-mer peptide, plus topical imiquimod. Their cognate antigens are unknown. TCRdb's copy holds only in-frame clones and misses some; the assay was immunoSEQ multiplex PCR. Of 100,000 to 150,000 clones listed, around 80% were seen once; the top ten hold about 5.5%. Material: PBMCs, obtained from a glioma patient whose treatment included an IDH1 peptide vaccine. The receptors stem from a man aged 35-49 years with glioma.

CDR3 DNA sequence: TGTGCCAGCCGCCAAACCCCACTAGCGGGAGTAGCCGGGGAGCTGTTTTTT. Its protein is CASRQTPLAGVAGELFF. This sequence joins TRBV5-5 and TRBJ2-2, with TRBD2 identical over 11 bases. In germline, CDR1 is SGHKS, CDR2 YYEKEE (reference sequence). After removal of 7 bases from V and 6 bases from J, the junction contained 14 bases not matched to a gene. This CDR3 has 17 amino acids.

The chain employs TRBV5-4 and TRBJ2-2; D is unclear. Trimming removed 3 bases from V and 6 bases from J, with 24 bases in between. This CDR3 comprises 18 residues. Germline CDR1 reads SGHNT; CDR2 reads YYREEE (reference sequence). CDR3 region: CASSSPYAFKTGPGELFF. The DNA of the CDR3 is TGTGCCAGCAGCTCGCCGTACGCATTTAAGACGGGTCCCGGGGAGCTGTTTTTT.

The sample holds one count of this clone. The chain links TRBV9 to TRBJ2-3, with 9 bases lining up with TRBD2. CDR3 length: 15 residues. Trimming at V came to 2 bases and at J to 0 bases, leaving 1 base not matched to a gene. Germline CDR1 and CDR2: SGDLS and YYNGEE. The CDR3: CASSVTSGSTDTQYF. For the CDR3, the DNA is TGTGCCAGCAGCGTGACTAGCGGAAGCACAGATACGCAGTATTTT.

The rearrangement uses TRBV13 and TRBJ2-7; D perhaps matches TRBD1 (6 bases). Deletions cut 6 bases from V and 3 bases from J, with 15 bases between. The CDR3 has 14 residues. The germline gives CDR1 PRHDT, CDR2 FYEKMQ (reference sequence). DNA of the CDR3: TGTGCCAGCAGATCGGGGCAGGGGAGCTACGAGCAGTACTTC. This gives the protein CASRSGQGSYEQYF.

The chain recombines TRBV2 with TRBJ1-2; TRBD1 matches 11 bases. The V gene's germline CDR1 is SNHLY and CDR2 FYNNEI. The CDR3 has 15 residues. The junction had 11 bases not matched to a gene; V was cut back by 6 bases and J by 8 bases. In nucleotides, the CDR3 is TGTGCCAGCAGAGCCACCGGGACAGGGGGACAGGGCTACACCTTC. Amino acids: CASRATGTGGQGYTF.

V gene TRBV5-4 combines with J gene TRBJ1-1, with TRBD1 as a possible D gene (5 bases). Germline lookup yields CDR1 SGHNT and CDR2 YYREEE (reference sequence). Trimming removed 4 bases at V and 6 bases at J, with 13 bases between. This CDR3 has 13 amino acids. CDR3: CASSGRTIAEAFF. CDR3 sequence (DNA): TGTGCCAGCAGCGGGAGGACAATCGCTGAAGCTTTCTTT. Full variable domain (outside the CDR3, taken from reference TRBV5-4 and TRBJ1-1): ETGVTQSPTHLIKTRGQQVTLRCSSQSGHNTVSWYQQALGQGPQFIFQYYREEENGRGNFPPRFSGLQFPNYSSELNVNALELDDSALYLCASSGRTIAEAFFGQGTRLTVV.

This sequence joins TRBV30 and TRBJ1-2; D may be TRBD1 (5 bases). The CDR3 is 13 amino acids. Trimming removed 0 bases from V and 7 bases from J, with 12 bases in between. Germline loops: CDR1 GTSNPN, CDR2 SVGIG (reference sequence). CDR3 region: CAWSVVAGIGYTF. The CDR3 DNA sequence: TGTGCCTGGAGTGTAGTGGCAGGGATTGGCTACACCTTC.

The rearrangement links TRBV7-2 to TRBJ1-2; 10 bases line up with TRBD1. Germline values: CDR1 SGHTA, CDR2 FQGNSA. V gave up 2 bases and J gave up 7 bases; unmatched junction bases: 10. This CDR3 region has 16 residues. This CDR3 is CASSLIRGQGDAGYTF. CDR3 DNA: TGTGCCAGCAGCTTAATCCGTGGACAGGGGGACGCTGGCTACACCTTC. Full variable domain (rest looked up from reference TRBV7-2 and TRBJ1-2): GAGVSQSPSNKVTEKGKDVELRCDPISGHTALYWYRQSLGQGLEFLIYFQGNSAPDKSGLPSDRFSAERTGGSVSTLTIQRTQQEDSAVYLCASSLIRGQGDAGYTFGSGTRLTVV.

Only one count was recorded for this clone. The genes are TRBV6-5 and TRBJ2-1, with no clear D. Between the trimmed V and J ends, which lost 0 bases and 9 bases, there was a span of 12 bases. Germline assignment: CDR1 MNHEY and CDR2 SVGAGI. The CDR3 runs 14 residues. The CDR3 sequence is CASSYSPQVGEQFF. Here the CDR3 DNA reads TGTGCCAGCAGTTACTCGCCCCAGGTGGGTGAGCAGTTCTTC.

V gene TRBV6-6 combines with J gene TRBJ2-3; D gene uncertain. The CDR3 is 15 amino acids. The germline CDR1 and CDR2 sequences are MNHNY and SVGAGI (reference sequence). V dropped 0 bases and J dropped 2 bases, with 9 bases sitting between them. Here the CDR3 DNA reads TGTGCCAGCAGTTACTCGGCAGAGAACACAGATACGCAGTATTTT. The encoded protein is CASSYSAENTDTQYF.

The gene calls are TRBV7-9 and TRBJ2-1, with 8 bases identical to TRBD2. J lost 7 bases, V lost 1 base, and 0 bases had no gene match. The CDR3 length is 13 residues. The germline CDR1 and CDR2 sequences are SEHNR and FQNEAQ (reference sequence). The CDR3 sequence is CASSLVAGNEQFF. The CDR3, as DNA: TGTGCCAGCAGCTTAGTAGCGGGGAATGAGCAGTTCTTC.

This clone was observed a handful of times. CDR3 nucleotide sequence: TGTGCCAGTTCCGGACTAGCGGGGCCACAAGGTACGCAGTATTTT. Translated, it gives CASSGLAGPQGTQYF. This chain connects TRBV19 to TRBJ2-3, with 12 bases identical to TRBD2. This CDR3 region has 15 residues. Germline CDR1 and CDR2: LNHDA and SQIVND (reference sequence). V gave up 8 bases and J gave up 8 bases; unmatched junction bases: 11.

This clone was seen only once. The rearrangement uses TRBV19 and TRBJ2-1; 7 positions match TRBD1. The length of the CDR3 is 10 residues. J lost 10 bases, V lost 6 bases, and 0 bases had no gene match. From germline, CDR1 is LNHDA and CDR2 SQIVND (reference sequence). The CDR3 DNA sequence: TGTGCCAGTAGGGGACAGGAGCAGTTCTTC. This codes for CASRGQEQFF.

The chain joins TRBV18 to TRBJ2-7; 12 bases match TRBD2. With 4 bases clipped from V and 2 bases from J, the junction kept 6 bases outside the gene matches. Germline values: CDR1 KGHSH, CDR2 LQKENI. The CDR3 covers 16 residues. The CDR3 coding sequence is TGTGCCAGCTCACTCGGACTAGCGGGGACACCCTACGAGCAGTACTTC. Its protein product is CASSLGLAGTPYEQYF.

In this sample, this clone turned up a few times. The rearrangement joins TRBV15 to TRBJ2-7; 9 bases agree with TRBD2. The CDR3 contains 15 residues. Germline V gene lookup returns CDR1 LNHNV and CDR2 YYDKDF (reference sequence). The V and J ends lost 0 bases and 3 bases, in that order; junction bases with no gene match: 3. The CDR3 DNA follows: TGTGCCACCAGCAGAGATCGAGCGGGAGGCTACGAGCAGTACTTC. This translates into CATSRDRAGGYEQYF. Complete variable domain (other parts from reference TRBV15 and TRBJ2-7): DAMVIQNPRYQVTQFGKPVTLSCSQTLNHNVMYWYQQKSSQAPKLLFHYYDKDFNNEADTPDNFQSRRPNTSFCFLDIRSPGLGDTAMYLCATSRDRAGGYEQYFGPGTRLTVT.

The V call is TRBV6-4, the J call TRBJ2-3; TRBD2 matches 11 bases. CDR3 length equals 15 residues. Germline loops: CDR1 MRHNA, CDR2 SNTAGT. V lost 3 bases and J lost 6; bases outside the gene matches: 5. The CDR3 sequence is CASSELAGGGDTQYF. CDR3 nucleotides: TGTGCCAGCAGTGAGCTAGCGGGAGGAGGGGATACGCAGTATTTT.

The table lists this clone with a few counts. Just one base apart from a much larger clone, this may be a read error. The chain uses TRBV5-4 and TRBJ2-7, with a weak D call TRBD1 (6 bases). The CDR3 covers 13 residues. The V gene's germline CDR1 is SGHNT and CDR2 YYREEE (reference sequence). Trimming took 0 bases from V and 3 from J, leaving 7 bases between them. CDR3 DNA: TGTGCCAGCAGCTTGGGACAGGTCTACGAGCAGTACTTC. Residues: CASSLGQVYEQYF.

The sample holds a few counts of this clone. CDR3 sequence (DNA): TGTGCCAGCAGCCGTAACAGGGGAGCCTACGAGCAGTACTTC. Its protein is CASSRNRGAYEQYF. The chain joins TRBV6-5 to TRBJ2-7, with TRBD1 matching 7 bases. After removal of 6 bases from V and 2 bases from J, the junction contained 7 bases not matched to a gene. The CDR3 sequence is 14 residues long. Germline CDR1 MNHEY, CDR2 SVGAGI.

CDR3 in amino acids: CASSSQGVNEKLFF. The CDR3 DNA sequence: TGTGCCAGCAGTTCCCAGGGGGTTAATGAAAAACTGTTTTTT. The chain combines TRBV27 with TRBJ1-4, with 7 bases lining up with TRBD1. Trimming took 4 bases from V and 4 from J; bases not matched to a gene: 3. The CDR3 extends over 14 amino acids. The V gene's germline CDR1 is MNHEY and CDR2 SMNVEV (reference sequence).

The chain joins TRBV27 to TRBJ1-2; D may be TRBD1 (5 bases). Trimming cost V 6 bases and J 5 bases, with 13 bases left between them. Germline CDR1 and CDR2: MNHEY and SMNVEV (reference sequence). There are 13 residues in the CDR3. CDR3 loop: CASSRLRDYGYTF. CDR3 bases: TGTGCCAGCAGCCGACTCAGGGATTATGGCTACACCTTC.

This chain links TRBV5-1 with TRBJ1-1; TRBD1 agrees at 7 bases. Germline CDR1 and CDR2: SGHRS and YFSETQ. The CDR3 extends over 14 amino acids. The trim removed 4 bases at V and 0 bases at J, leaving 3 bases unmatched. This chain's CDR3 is CASSMGTVNTEAFF. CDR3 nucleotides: TGCGCCAGCAGCATGGGGACAGTGAACACTGAAGCTTTCTTT.

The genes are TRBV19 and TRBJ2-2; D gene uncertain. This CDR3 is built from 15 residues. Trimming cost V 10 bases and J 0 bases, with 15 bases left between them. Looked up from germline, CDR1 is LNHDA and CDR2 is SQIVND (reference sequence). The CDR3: CATRTGASNTGELFF. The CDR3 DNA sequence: TGTGCCACACGTACCGGAGCCTCGAACACCGGGGAGCTGTTTTTT. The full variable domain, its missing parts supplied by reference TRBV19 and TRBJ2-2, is DGGITQSPKYLFRKEGQNVTLSCEQNLNHDAMYWYRQDPGQGLRLIYYSQIVNDFQKGDIAEGYSVSREKKESFPLTVTSAQKNPTAFYLCATRTGASNTGELFFGEGSRLTVL.

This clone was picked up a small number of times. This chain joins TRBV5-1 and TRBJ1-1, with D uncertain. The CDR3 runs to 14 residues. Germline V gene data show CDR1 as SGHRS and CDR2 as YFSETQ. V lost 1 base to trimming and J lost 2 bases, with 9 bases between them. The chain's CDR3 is CASSLSGYNTEAFF. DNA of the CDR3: TGCGCCAGCAGCTTGAGCGGATATAACACTGAAGCTTTCTTT.

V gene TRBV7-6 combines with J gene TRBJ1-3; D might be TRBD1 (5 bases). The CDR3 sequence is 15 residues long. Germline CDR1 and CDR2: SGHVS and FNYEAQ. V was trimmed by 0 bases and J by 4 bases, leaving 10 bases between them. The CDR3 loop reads CASSLAEGMGNTIYF. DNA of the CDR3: TGTGCCAGCAGCTTAGCGGAGGGGATGGGAAACACCATATATTTT.

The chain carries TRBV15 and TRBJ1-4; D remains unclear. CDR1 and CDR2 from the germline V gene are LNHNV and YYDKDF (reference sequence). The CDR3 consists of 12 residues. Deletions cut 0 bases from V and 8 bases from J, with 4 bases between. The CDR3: CATSRDGEKLFF. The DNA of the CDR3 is TGTGCCACCAGCAGAGATGGGGAAAAACTGTTTTTT.

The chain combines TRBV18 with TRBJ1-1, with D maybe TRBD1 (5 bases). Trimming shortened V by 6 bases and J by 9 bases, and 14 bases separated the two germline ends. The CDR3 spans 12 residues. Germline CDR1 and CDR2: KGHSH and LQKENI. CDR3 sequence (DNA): TGTGCCAGCTCCCGCATACAGGAAAAAGCTTTCTTT. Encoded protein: CASSRIQEKAFF.

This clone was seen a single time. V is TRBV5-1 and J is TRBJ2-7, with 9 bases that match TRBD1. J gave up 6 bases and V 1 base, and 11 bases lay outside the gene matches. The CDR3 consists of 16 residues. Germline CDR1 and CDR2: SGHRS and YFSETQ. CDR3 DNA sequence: TGCGCCAGCAGCTTGATACAGGGGGCCCCTTTCTTCGAGCAGTACTTC. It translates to CASSLIQGAPFFEQYF.